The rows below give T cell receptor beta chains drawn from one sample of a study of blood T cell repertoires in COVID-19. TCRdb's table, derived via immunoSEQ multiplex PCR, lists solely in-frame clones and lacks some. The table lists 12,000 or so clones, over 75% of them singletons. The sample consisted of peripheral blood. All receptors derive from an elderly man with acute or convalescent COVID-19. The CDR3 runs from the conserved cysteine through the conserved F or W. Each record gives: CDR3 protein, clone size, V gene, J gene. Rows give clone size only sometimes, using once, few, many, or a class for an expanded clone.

CDR3 protein: CASSLGQGVTPNSPLHF
clone size: NA
V gene: TRBV3-1/TRBV3-2
J gene: TRBJ1-6

CDR3 protein: CATSSISGANVLTF
clone size: once
V gene: TRBV15
J gene: TRBJ2-6

CDR3 protein: CASSSSLKTGGNTQYF
clone size: NA
V gene: TRBV11-3
J gene: TRBJ2-3

CDR3 protein: CASSLGLAGGLSSYEQYF
clone size: NA
V gene: TRBV5-1
J gene: TRBJ2-7

CDR3 protein: CASRGAQMPEKLFF
clone size: NA
V gene: TRBV2
J gene: TRBJ1-4

CDR3 protein: CASSRTVLRHYTEAFF
clone size: medium-sized
V gene: TRBV27
J gene: TRBJ1-1

CDR3 protein: CASSLWAVPGRQTIYTF
clone size: NA
V gene: TRBV27
J gene: TRBJ1-2

CDR3 protein: CASSPVTGSSTEAFF
clone size: NA
V gene: TRBV3-1/TRBV3-2
J gene: TRBJ1-1

CDR3 protein: CASSLDWTGSTGELFF
clone size: NA
V gene: TRBV11-2
J gene: TRBJ2-2

CDR3 protein: CASSLSGLAQYF
clone size: NA
V gene: TRBV7-4
J gene: TRBJ2-7

CDR3 protein: CATSRGIDGYTF
clone size: few
V gene: TRBV15
J gene: TRBJ1-2

CDR3 protein: CASSPFSQNTEAFF
clone size: few
V gene: TRBV18
J gene: TRBJ1-1

CDR3 protein: CASSPPQGAYGNTIYF
clone size: NA
V gene: TRBV18
J gene: TRBJ1-3

CDR3 protein: CASSTDTAGYTF
clone size: NA
V gene: TRBV19
J gene: TRBJ1-2

CDR3 protein: CASSPTGGASGNTIYF
clone size: once
V gene: TRBV27
J gene: TRBJ1-3

CDR3 protein: CASSHNRRQSYYGYTF
clone size: NA
V gene: TRBV3-1/TRBV3-2
J gene: TRBJ1-2

CDR3 protein: CASSWAYREAFF
clone size: NA
V gene: TRBV5-6
J gene: TRBJ1-1

CDR3 protein: CASSLRAPYEQYF
clone size: NA
V gene: TRBV6-5
J gene: TRBJ2-7

CDR3 protein: CASSFTRRGRETQYF
clone size: NA
V gene: TRBV28
J gene: TRBJ2-5

CDR3 protein: CASSEEAGGRSTQYF
clone size: once
V gene: TRBV2
J gene: TRBJ2-3

CDR3 protein: CATQGYSNQPQHF
clone size: few
V gene: TRBV6-5
J gene: TRBJ1-5

CDR3 protein: CASSYDRLETQYF
clone size: NA
V gene: TRBV5-6
J gene: TRBJ2-5

CDR3 protein: CASSLAAGINTEAFF
clone size: few
V gene: TRBV7-9
J gene: TRBJ1-1

CDR3 protein: CASSLVGLAGGSDTQYF
clone size: NA
V gene: TRBV7-2
J gene: TRBJ2-3

CDR3 protein: CASSLDRGRQPQHF
clone size: once
V gene: TRBV4-2
J gene: TRBJ1-5

CDR3 protein: CASSLDLGGNEQFF
clone size: NA
V gene: TRBV9
J gene: TRBJ2-1

CDR3 protein: CASSLTSGTETQYF
clone size: NA
V gene: TRBV7-2
J gene: TRBJ2-5

CDR3 protein: CASSNSGLSYGYTF
clone size: NA
V gene: TRBV19
J gene: TRBJ1-2

CDR3 protein: CASSQGGTASYEQYF
clone size: NA
V gene: TRBV3-1/TRBV3-2
J gene: TRBJ2-7

CDR3 protein: CASSLLGASEAFF
clone size: NA
V gene: TRBV5-4
J gene: TRBJ1-1

CDR3 protein: CATSPEPLGAQGASEKLFF
clone size: NA
V gene: TRBV15
J gene: TRBJ1-4

CDR3 protein: CASSFARTGELFF
clone size: once
V gene: TRBV5-4
J gene: TRBJ2-2

CDR3 protein: CASSQRDRGQGYTF
clone size: NA
V gene: TRBV4-1
J gene: TRBJ1-2

CDR3 protein: CAFHLRDRGRTDTQYF
clone size: NA
V gene: TRBV30
J gene: TRBJ2-3

CDR3 protein: CASSVDIGGATDTQYF
clone size: NA
V gene: TRBV9
J gene: TRBJ2-3

CDR3 protein: CASSDSGTGGLYEQYF
clone size: NA
V gene: TRBV2
J gene: TRBJ2-7

CDR3 protein: CASSVGQGGSYEQYF
clone size: NA
V gene: TRBV2
J gene: TRBJ2-7

CDR3 protein: CASSFAGQGDEKLFF
clone size: NA
V gene: TRBV28
J gene: TRBJ1-4

CDR3 protein: CASSVGTGGLYEQYF
clone size: NA
V gene: TRBV9
J gene: TRBJ2-7

CDR3 protein: CASRRGLQPQHF
clone size: NA
V gene: TRBV28
J gene: TRBJ1-5

CDR3 protein: CASSEAWGVLSGYTF
clone size: NA
V gene: TRBV6-1
J gene: TRBJ1-2

CDR3 protein: CASSLAPGGESPLHF
clone size: NA
V gene: TRBV7-2
J gene: TRBJ1-6

CDR3 protein: CASSLDGTGEDEQYF
clone size: NA
V gene: TRBV5-1
J gene: TRBJ2-7

CDR3 protein: CASSSGPSSYEQYF
clone size: NA
V gene: TRBV5-1
J gene: TRBJ2-7

CDR3 protein: CATLPPGQYWGYF
clone size: NA
V gene: TRBV2
J gene: TRBJ2-7

CDR3 protein: CASRKRGGHSTDTQYF
clone size: NA
V gene: TRBV19
J gene: TRBJ2-3

CDR3 protein: CASSFRVGLDGYTF
clone size: NA
V gene: TRBV4-1
J gene: TRBJ1-2

CDR3 protein: CATRRQDNEQFF
clone size: NA
V gene: TRBV6-5
J gene: TRBJ2-1

CDR3 protein: CASSLAPTGSRGTEAFF
clone size: NA
V gene: TRBV9
J gene: TRBJ1-1

CDR3 protein: CAMGTGGFGNTIYF
clone size: NA
V gene: TRBV6-5
J gene: TRBJ1-3

CDR3 protein: CASFSGVFHNEQFF
clone size: NA
V gene: TRBV5-8
J gene: TRBJ2-1

CDR3 protein: CASSTNVAATSTDTQYF
clone size: once
V gene: TRBV5-1
J gene: TRBJ2-3

CDR3 protein: CASSQGARTGNEKLFF
clone size: NA
V gene: TRBV4-2
J gene: TRBJ1-4

CDR3 protein: CASSQGRGLNSPLHF
clone size: NA
V gene: TRBV14
J gene: TRBJ1-6

CDR3 protein: CASSPVLGNQPQHF
clone size: once
V gene: TRBV5-5
J gene: TRBJ1-5

CDR3 protein: CSVERDRVGEQFF
clone size: NA
V gene: TRBV29-1
J gene: TRBJ2-1

CDR3 protein: CAWAPAGGYNEQFF
clone size: NA
V gene: TRBV19
J gene: TRBJ2-1